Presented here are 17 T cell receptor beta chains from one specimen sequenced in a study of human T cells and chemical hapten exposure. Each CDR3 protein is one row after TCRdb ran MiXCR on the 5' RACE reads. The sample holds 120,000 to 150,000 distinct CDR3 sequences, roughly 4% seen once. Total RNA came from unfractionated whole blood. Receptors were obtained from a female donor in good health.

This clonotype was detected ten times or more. In DNA, the CDR3 is TGTGCCACTACAGGGGGCACTTTCGAAGCTTTCTTT. It translates to CATTGGTFEAFF. The V call is TRBV10-3, the J call TRBJ1-1; 9 bases are a match to TRBD1. With 10 bases clipped from V and 8 bases from J, the junction kept 8 bases outside the gene matches. Germline V gene data show CDR1 as ENHRY and CDR2 as SYGVKD. The CDR3 is made up of 12 amino acids.

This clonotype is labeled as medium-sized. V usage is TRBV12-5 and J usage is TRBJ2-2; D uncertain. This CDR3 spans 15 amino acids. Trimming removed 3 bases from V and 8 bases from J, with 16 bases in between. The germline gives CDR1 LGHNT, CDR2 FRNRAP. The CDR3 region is CASGLSRVWRGELFF. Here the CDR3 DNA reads TGTGCTAGTGGTTTATCAAGAGTTTGGAGAGGGGAGCTGTTTTTT.

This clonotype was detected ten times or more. DNA of the CDR3: TGTGCCAGCAGCTCGGATCGGAGCTCCTATAATTCACCCCTCCACTTT. Protein: CASSSDRSSYNSPLHF. The genes are TRBV7-9 and TRBJ1-6, with no clear D. There are 16 residues in the CDR3. Trimming removed 4 bases at V and 0 bases at J, with 10 bases between. CDR1 and CDR2 (germline): SEHNR, FQNEAQ (reference sequence).

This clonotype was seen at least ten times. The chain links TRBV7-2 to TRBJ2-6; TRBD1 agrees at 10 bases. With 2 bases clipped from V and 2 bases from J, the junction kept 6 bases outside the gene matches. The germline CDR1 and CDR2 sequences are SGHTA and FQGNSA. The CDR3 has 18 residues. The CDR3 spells CASSLKGTGATGANVLTF. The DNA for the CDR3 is TGTGCCAGCAGCTTAAAAGGGACAGGGGCGACTGGGGCCAACGTCCTGACTTTC.

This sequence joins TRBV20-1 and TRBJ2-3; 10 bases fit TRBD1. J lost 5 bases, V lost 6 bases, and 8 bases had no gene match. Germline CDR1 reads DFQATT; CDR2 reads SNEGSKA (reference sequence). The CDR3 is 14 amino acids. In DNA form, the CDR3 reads TGCAGTGCCCCCCCAGGGACAGGGGAAGATACGCAGTATTTT. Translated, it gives CSAPPGTGEDTQYF.

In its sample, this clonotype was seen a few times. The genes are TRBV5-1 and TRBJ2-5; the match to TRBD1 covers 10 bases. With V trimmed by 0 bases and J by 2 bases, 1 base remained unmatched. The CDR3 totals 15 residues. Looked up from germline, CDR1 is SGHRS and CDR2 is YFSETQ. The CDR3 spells CASSLGQGAQETQYF. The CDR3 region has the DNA TGCGCCAGCAGCTTGGGACAGGGGGCGCAAGAGACCCAGTACTTC.

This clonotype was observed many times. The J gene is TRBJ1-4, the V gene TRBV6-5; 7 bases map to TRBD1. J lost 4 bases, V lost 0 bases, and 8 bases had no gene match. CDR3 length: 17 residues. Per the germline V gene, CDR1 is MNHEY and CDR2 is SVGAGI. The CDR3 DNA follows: TGTGCCAGCAGTTACTCGTTCAGGGGGAACTATAATGAAAAACTGTTTTTT. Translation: CASSYSFRGNYNEKLFF.

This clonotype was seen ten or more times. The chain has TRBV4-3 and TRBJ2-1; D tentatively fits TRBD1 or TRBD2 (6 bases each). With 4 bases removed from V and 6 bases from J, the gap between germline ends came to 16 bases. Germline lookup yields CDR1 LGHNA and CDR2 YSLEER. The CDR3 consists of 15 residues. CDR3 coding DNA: TGCGCCAGCAGCCCATCCGGGGGCCCGGGCAATGAGCAGTTCTTC. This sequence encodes CASSPSGGPGNEQFF.

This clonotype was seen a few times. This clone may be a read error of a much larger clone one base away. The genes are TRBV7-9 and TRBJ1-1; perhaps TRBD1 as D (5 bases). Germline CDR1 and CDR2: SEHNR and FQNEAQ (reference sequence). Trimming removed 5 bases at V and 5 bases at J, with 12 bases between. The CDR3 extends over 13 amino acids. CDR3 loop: CASSGGVSTEAFF. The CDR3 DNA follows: TGTGCCAGCAGCGGGGGAGTATCGACTGAAGCTTTCTTT.

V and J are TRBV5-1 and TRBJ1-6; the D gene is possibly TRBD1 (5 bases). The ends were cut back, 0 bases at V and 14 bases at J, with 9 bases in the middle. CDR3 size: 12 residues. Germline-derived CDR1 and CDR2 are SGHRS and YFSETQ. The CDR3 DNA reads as TGCGCCAGCAGCTTGGGGGGGACGACCCTCCACTTT. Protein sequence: CASSLGGTTLHF.

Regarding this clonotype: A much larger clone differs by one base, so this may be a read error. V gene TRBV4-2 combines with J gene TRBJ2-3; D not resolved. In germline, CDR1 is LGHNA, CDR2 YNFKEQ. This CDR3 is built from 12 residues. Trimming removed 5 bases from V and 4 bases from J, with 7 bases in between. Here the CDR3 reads CASSARADTQYF. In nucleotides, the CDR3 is TGTGCCAGCAGCGCCCGCGCAGATACGCAGTATTTT.

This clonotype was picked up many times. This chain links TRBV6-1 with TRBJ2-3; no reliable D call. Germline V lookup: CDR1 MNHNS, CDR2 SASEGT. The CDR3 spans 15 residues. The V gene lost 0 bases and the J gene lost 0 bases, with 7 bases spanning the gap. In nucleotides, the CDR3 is TGTGCCAGCAGTGAAGCTTGGCAGAGCACAGATACGCAGTATTTT. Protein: CASSEAWQSTDTQYF.

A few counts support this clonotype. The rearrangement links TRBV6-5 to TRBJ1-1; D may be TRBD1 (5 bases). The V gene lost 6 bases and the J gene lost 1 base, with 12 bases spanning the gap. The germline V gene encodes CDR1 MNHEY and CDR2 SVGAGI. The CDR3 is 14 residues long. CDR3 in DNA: TGTGCCAGCAGAACCGGGACGGAGAACACTGAAGCTTTCTTT. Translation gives CASRTGTENTEAFF.

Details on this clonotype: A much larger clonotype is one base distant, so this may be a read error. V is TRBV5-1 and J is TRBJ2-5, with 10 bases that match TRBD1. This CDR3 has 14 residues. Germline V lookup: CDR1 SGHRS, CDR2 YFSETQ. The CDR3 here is CASSGTGAGETKYF. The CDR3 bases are TGCGCCAGCAGCGGGACAGGGGCCGGAGAGACCAAGTACTTC.

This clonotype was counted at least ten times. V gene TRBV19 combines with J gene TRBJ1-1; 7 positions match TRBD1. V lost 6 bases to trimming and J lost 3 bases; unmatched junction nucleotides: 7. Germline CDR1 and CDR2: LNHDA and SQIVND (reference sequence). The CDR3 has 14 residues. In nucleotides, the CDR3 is TGTGCCAGTAGACAGACAGGGAGCCACACTGAAGCTTTCTTT. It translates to CASRQTGSHTEAFF.

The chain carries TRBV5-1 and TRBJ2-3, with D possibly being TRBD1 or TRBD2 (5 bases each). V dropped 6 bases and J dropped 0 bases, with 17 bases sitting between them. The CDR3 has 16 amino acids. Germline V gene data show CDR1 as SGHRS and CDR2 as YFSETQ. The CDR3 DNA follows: TGCGCCAGCACCCGGGGTAGGGGTCGAAGCACAGATACGCAGTATTTT. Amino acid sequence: CASTRGRGRSTDTQYF.

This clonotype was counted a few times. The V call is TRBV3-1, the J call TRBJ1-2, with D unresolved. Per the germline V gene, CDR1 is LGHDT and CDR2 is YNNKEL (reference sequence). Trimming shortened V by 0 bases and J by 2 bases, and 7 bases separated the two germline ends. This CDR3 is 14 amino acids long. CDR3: CASSQDYINYGYTF. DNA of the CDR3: TGTGCCAGCAGCCAAGATTACATCAACTATGGCTACACCTTC.